These 19 T cell receptor beta chains originate from one sample sequenced in a study of T-cell reconstitution after alpha-beta-depleted transplantation in children. The library targeted TCRbeta and was prepared with unique molecular identifiers. A single record per CDR3 protein comes from TCRdb applying MiXCR to the PCR reads. The profile shows around 580,000 distinct CDR3 sequences, 25% to 30% of them singletons. Sample: PBMCs, taken before TCRalphabeta/CD19-depleted stem cell transplant. These receptors all stem from a boy younger than two with Wiskott-Aldrich syndrome, due to receive a stem cell transplant.

The rearrangement links TRBV10-3 to TRBJ2-2; 9 positions agree with TRBD1. In germline, CDR1 is ENHRY, CDR2 SYGVKD. V lost 5 bases, J lost 2 bases, and 3 bases stayed unmatched. The length of the CDR3 is 15 residues. The DNA of the CDR3 is TGTGCCATCAGTAAACAGGGGGCAAACACCGGGGAGCTGTTTTTT. Its protein product is CAISKQGANTGELFF.

The CDR3 reads CSVARDPLEQFF. The CDR3, as DNA: TGCAGCGTCGCAAGGGACCCCCTGGAGCAGTTCTTC. The gene calls are TRBV29-1 and TRBJ2-1, with D perhaps TRBD1 or TRBD2 (5 bases each). CDR1 is SQVTM, CDR2 ANQGSEA, per germline. The CDR3 has 12 residues. V was clipped by 6 bases and J by 10 bases, with 16 bases between them.

This clonotype was picked up a small number of times. This sequence joins TRBV27 and TRBJ2-7, with 7 bases identical to TRBD1. With V trimmed by 5 bases and J by 3 bases, 16 bases remained unmatched. Germline V CDR1 and CDR2: MNHEY, SMNVEV (reference sequence). This CDR3 is 17 amino acids long. The CDR3 here is CASSPTGTVFLIYEQYF. CDR3 DNA: TGTGCCAGCAGTCCGACCGGGACAGTGTTTCTCATCTACGAGCAGTACTTC.

This clonotype was observed a handful of times. V gene TRBV15 combines with J gene TRBJ2-1, with TRBD2 matching 8 bases. CDR1 LNHNV and CDR2 YYDKDF come from the germline V gene (reference sequence). V trimming: 1 base; J trimming: 1 base; junction bases outside the gene matches: 3. CDR3 length equals 16 residues. CDR3 loop: CATSRAGTSSYNEQFF. The CDR3 DNA sequence: TGTGCCACCAGCAGAGCCGGGACTAGTTCCTACAATGAGCAGTTCTTC.

In this sample, this clonotype turned up once. The rearrangement joins TRBV10-3 to TRBJ2-3, with no clear D. V lost 8 bases and J 4 bases, leaving 7 bases between the germline ends. The CDR3 contains 11 residues. The germline V gene encodes CDR1 ENHRY and CDR2 SYGVKD. The CDR3 nucleotides read TGTGCCATCTCCTCGGCAGATACGCAGTATTTT. Translated, it gives CAISSADTQYF.

The chain uses TRBV6-1 and TRBJ1-2; D is unclear. V lost 3 bases to trimming and J lost 7 bases, with 18 bases between them. The CDR3 is 15 amino acids. CDR1 and CDR2 from the germline V gene are MNHNS and SASEGT. In DNA form, the CDR3 reads TGTGCCAGCAGTGAGCCTAACTGGGAGCACGCTGGCTACACCTTC. It translates to CASSEPNWEHAGYTF.

This clonotype was found a few times. This sequence joins TRBV10-3 and TRBJ2-3; TRBD2 agrees at 14 bases. With 10 bases clipped from V and 0 bases from J, the junction kept 6 bases outside the gene matches. The CDR3 totals 16 residues. CDR1 and CDR2 (germline): ENHRY, SYGVKD. This CDR3 is CATRTSGRKSTDTQYF. In DNA, the CDR3 is TGTGCCACCAGGACTAGCGGGAGGAAAAGCACAGATACGCAGTATTTT.

V gene TRBV20-1 combines with J gene TRBJ2-3; 11 nucleotides align to TRBD2. This CDR3 comprises 14 residues. Germline-derived CDR1 and CDR2 are DFQATT and SNEGSKA (reference sequence). Trimming at V came to 4 bases and at J to 5 bases, leaving 5 bases not matched to a gene. Here the CDR3 DNA reads TGCAGTGCTACGCCGGGACTAGCGGTAGATACGCAGTATTTT. Protein: CSATPGLAVDTQYF.

This clonotype was found a few times. The chain uses TRBV6-1 and TRBJ1-4, with a possible D match to TRBD1 (5 bases). CDR3 length: 14 residues. The V end lost 3 bases, the J end lost 2 bases, and 7 bases lay between the germline ends. Germline V lookup: CDR1 MNHNS, CDR2 SASEGT. CDR3 in DNA: TGTGCCAGCAGTGAGGGGCAGACTAATGAAAAACTGTTTTTT. This gives the protein CASSEGQTNEKLFF.

This clonotype was counted between two and nine times. V and J are TRBV6-1 and TRBJ2-7; D perhaps matches TRBD2 (6 bases). V dropped 1 base and J dropped 7 bases, with 11 bases sitting between them. The CDR3 covers 13 residues. CDR1 is MNHNS and CDR2 is SASEGT in the germline V gene. The CDR3: CASSEGGTREQYF. For the CDR3, the DNA is TGTGCCAGCAGTGAAGGCGGGACGAGAGAGCAGTACTTC.

This clonotype was seen a handful of times. The chain combines TRBV9 with TRBJ1-3; 7 nucleotides align to TRBD1. From germline, CDR1 is SGDLS and CDR2 YYNGEE. This CDR3 has 18 residues. J gave up 0 bases and V 2 bases, and 11 bases lay outside the gene matches. CDR3 DNA sequence: TGTGCCAGCAGCGTCCTCCCAGGGGGTCCCAGCTCTGGAAACACCATATATTTT. Its protein product is CASSVLPGGPSSGNTIYF.

This chain links TRBV2 with TRBJ2-7, with a tentative D call TRBD1 (6 bases). The V end lost 6 bases, the J end lost 3 bases, and 15 bases lay between the germline ends. The length of the CDR3 is 14 residues. Germline CDR1 and CDR2: SNHLY and FYNNEI. The CDR3 sequence is CASRTRTAIYEQYF. In nucleotides, the CDR3 is TGTGCCAGCAGAACGCGGACAGCGATCTACGAGCAGTACTTC.

The chain recombines TRBV7-8 with TRBJ1-2, with 8 bases lining up with TRBD1. Per the germline V gene, CDR1 is SGHVS and CDR2 is FQNEAQ. Trimming took 2 bases from V and 5 from J; bases not matched to a gene: 7. This CDR3 spans 15 amino acids. CDR3 loop: CASSLQGQGPYGYTF. The CDR3 DNA follows: TGTGCCAGCAGCTTACAAGGACAGGGTCCTTATGGCTACACCTTC.

The rearrangement links TRBV5-1 to TRBJ2-5; D gene ambiguous. The CDR3 length is 14 residues. The V and J ends lost 5 bases and 4 bases respectively, with 15 bases between them. CDR1 and CDR2 from the germline V gene are SGHRS and YFSETQ. The CDR3 sequence: CASSRGALLETQYF. The CDR3 DNA is TGCGCCAGCAGTCGCGGTGCATTACTAGAGACCCAGTACTTC. Together with reference TRBV5-1 and TRBJ2-5, the CDR3 gives the full variable domain: KAGVTQTPRYLIKTRGQQVTLSCSPISGHRSVSWYQQTPGQGLQFLFEYFSETQRNKGNFPGRFSGRQFSNSRSEMNVSTLELGDSALYLCASSRGALLETQYFGPGTRLLVL.

The chain combines TRBV5-1 with TRBJ1-4; no firm D call. CDR1 SGHRS and CDR2 YFSETQ come from the germline V gene. This CDR3 comprises 14 residues. Between the trimmed V and J ends, which lost 4 bases and 6 bases, there was a span of 13 bases. DNA of the CDR3: TGCGCCAGCAGCACCGGACCCTTGGATGAAAAACTGTTTTTT. It yields the protein CASSTGPLDEKLFF.

This clonotype was observed a few times. The V call is TRBV20-1, the J call TRBJ2-7; D is undetermined. Germline CDR1 reads DFQATT; CDR2 reads SNEGSKA (reference sequence). V lost 3 bases, J lost 0 bases, and 9 bases lay in between. This CDR3 region has 13 residues. The CDR3 spells CSASDRSSYEQYF. The CDR3 DNA reads as TGCAGTGCTAGTGATCGGAGCTCCTACGAGCAGTACTTC.

This clonotype has more than one count but fewer than ten. This rearrangement joins TRBV7-2 to TRBJ1-4, with D tentatively TRBD1 (5 bases). The CDR3 is 13 amino acids. Trimming pared 0 bases from V and 13 bases from J, leaving 12 bases between. CDR1 is SGHTA and CDR2 is FQGNSA in the germline V gene. CDR3 sequence (DNA): TGTGCCAGCAGCTTAGCGATGGGGCCAGGACTGTTTTTT. Protein product: CASSLAMGPGLFF.

This clonotype was seen repeatedly, ten times or more. An end of the junction differs from the germline gene, which may be a read error. The V gene is TRBV5-1, the J gene TRBJ2-1; possibly TRBD1 or TRBD2 for D (5 bases each). Germline V gene sequence: CDR1 SGHRS, CDR2 YFSETQ. CDR3 length: 15 amino acids. In nucleotides, the CDR3 is TGTGCCAGCAGCTTAGGTCCGGGGCCATACAATGAGCAGTTCTTC. Translating gives CASSLGPGPYNEQFF.

The chain carries TRBV20-1 and TRBJ2-7; D is possibly TRBD2 (6 bases). Trimming cost V 3 bases and J 0 bases, with 12 bases left between them. This CDR3 has 14 amino acids. Germline assignment: CDR1 DFQATT and CDR2 SNEGSKA (reference sequence). Here the CDR3 reads CSASRGISSYEQYF. The CDR3 nucleotides read TGCAGTGCTAGTCGGGGGATAAGCTCCTACGAGCAGTACTTC.